The clone carrying this TCR beta chain has at least ten counts. Library construction for TCR beta used iRepertoire HTBI primers and Arm-PCR of CDR3 regions. A single record per CDR3 protein comes from TCRdb applying MiXCR to the multiplex PCR reads. The table includes approximately 540,000 distinct CDR3 sequences, more than 10% detected once. The CDR3 has 12 residues. Germline V CDR1 and CDR2: SGHAT, FQDESV (reference sequence). V lost 4 bases and J lost 6, with 6 bases in between. Time point reported: newly diagnosed GD, antithyroid drugs for less than 3 months. Preparation of the TCR library used RNA extracted from PBMCs. This sample was taken from a study of regulatory T cells in long-lasting Graves disease. As for the study in general: Under 3 months of antithyroid drugs had been taken by newly diagnosed Graves' patients.

The sample also formed part of further work on T cells in Graves' hyperthyroidism and ophthalmopathy.

The sequences come from peripheral blood mononuclear cells (PBMCs), collected at new diagnosis, from a patient treated with antithyroid drugs. The J gene is TRBJ2-2, the V gene TRBV11-1; no clear D. The sequence derives from a woman in her twenties or thirties with Graves disease. CDR3 nucleotides: TGTGCCAGCAGCTCTAGGGCCGGGGAGCTGTTTTTT. This gives the protein CASSSRAGELFF.